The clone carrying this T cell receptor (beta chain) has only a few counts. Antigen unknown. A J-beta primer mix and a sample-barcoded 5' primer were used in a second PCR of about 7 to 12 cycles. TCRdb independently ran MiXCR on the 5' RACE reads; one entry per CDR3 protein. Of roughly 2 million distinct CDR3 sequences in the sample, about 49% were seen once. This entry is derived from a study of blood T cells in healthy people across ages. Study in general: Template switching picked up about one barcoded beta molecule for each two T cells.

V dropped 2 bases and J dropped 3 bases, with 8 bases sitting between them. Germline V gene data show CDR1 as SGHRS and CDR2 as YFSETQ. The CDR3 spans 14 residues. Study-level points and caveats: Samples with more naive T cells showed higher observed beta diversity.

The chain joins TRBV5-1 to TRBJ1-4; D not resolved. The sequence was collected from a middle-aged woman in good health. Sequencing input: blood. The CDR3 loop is CASSLTPANEKLFF. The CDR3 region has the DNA TGCGCCAGCAGCTTAACGCCCGCTAATGAAAAACTGTTTTTT.